This TCR beta chain was found in a study of T cell responses to AZD1222 COVID-19 vaccine. Overall study: Some second doses came at about 4 weeks and others at about 12 weeks; these were pooled.

The CDR3 has 14 residues. Germline CDR1 MNHEY, CDR2 SVGAGI. Trimming stripped 6 bases from V and 0 bases from J, with 9 bases between. Assay: immunoSEQ multiplex PCR; the TCRdb copy retains only in-frame clones and omits some. The table includes about 140,000 clones, roughly 80% detected once. The chain carries TRBV6-5 and TRBJ1-5; D gene ambiguous. This receptor was obtained from an adult in good health. This specimen consisted of peripheral blood, obtained on day 0 of AZD1222 vaccination. CDR3 sequence reads: CASSQTPSNQPQHF. In nucleotides, the CDR3 is TGTGCCAGCAGCCAGACTCCTAGCAATCAGCCCCAGCATTTT.